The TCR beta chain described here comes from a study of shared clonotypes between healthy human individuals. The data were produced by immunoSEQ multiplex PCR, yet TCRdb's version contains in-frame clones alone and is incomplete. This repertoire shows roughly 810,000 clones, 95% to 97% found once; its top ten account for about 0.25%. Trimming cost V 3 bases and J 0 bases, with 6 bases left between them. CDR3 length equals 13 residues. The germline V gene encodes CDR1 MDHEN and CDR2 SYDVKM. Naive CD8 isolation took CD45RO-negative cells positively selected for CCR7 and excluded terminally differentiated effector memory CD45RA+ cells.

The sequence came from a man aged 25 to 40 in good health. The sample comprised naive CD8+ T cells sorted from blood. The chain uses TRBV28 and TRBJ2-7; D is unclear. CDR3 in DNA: TGTGCCAGCAGTTTCGGCAACTCCTACGAGCAGTACTTC. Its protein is CASSFGNSYEQYF.